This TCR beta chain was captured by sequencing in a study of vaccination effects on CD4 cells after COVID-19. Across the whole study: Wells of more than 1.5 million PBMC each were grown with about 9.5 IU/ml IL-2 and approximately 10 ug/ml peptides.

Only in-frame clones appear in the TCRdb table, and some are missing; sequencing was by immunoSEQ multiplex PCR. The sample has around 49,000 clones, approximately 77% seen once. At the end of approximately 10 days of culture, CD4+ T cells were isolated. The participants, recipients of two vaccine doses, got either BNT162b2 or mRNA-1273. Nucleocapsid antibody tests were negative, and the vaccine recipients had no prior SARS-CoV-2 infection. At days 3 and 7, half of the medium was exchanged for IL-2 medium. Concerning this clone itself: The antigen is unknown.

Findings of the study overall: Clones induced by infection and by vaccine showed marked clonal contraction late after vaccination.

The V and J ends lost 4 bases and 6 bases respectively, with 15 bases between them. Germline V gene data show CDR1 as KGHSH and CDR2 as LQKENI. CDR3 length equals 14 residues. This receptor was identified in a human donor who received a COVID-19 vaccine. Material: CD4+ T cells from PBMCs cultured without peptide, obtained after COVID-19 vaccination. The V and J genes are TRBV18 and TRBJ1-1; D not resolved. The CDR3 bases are TGTGCCAGCTCACACTCGGGCCATAGGGCTGAAGCTTTCTTT. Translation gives CASSHSGHRAEAFF.